These T cell receptor beta chains were read from a single sample in a study of regulatory T cells in long-lasting Graves disease. Using its own MiXCR run on the multiplex PCR reads, TCRdb lists one record per CDR3 protein. The table has about 470,000 distinct CDR3 sequences, 14% to 15% seen once. These data were also reused for a study on T cells in Graves' hyperthyroidism and ophthalmopathy.

The sample in question was peripheral blood mononuclear cells (PBMCs), obtained at new diagnosis, from a patient treated with antithyroid drugs. The source is a woman in her 30s with Graves disease. Both conserved end residues are part of each CDR3. A D gene is named only where the DNA matches it firmly. Not every row has a clone size; where given, it reads once, few, many or a size class.

V	D	size	J	CDR3	DNA
TRBV6-5	.	many	TRBJ2-1	CASSYSALNEQFF	TGTGCCAGCAGTTACTCGGCACTTAATGAGCAGTTCTTC
TRBV30	.	many	TRBJ2-2	CALTGTLNTGELFF	TGTGCACTCACCGGGACACTTAACACCGGGGAGCTGTTTTTT
TRBV12-5	.	many	TRBJ1-1	CASAFAGTEAFF	TGTGCTAGTGCCTTCGCGGGGACTGAAGCTTTCTTT
TRBV2	TRBD1	many	TRBJ2-3	CASSTGTGTDTQYF	TGTGCCAGCAGCACCGGGACAGGCACAGATACGCAGTATTTT
TRBV28	TRBD2	.	TRBJ2-1	CASSPIAGAGYNEQFF	TGTGCCAGCAGTCCTATAGCGGGAGCGGGCTACAATGAGCAGTTCTTC
TRBV6-1	.	.	TRBJ1-5	CASSERAGVQPQHF	TGTGCCAGCAGTGAACGGGCAGGCGTACAGCCCCAGCATTTT
TRBV24-1	TRBD2	many	TRBJ2-1	CATSSPGGPWDEQFF	TGTGCCACCAGTTCCCCGGGAGGCCCTTGGGATGAGCAGTTCTTC
TRBV20-1	TRBD2	many	TRBJ2-2	CSARAGTINTGELFF	TGCAGTGCTAGGGCCGGGACTATCAACACCGGGGAGCTGTTTTTT
TRBV13	TRBD2	many	TRBJ2-7	CASSRTSGIESSYEQYF	TGTGCCAGCAGCCGGACTAGCGGGATAGAAAGCTCCTACGAGCAGTACTTC
TRBV5-1	TRBD1	.	TRBJ1-4	CASSFQGVAEKLFF	TGCGCCAGCAGCTTTCAGGGGGTAGCGGAAAAACTGTTTTTT
TRBV11-2	TRBD2	many	TRBJ2-2	CASSLESRLAGVTGELFF	TGTGCCAGCAGCTTAGAAAGTCGACTAGCGGGAGTTACCGGGGAGCTGTTTTTT